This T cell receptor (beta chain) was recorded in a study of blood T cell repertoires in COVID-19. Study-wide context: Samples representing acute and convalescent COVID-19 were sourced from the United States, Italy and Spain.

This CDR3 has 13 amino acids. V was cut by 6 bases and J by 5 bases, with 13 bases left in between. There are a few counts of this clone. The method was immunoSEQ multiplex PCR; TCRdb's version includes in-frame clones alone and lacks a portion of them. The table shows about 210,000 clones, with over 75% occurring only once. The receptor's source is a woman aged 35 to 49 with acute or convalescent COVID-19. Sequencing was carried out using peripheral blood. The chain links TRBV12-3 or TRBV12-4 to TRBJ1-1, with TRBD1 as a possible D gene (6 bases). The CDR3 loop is CASRAGQKTEAFF. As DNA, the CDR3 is TGTGCCAGCAGGGCCGGACAGAAGACTGAAGCTTTCTTT.